This entry concerns a single T cell receptor beta chain. The data originate from a study of cytomegalovirus exposure and HLA in healthy donors. Overall study context: Genetic ancestry analysis placed about 76% of the 398 donors that were genotyped in the Caucasian-associated cluster.

The primer mix had 60 Vbeta and 13 Jbeta primers. Data came from immunoSEQ multiplex PCR; TCRdb stores just in-frame clones and leaves some out. The sample consists of fewer than 250,000 clones, around three quarters of them appearing once. The sequencing input was PBMCs. This TCR was sampled from a woman in her twenties or thirties in good health and CMV-seropositive.

The CDR3 reads CASSISGDTDTQYF. Here the CDR3 DNA reads TGTGCCAGTAGTATTTCGGGAGACACAGATACGCAGTATTTT. The chain couples TRBV19 to TRBJ2-3, with D possibly being TRBD2 (6 bases). Germline CDR1 and CDR2: LNHDA and SQIVND (reference sequence). The CDR3 totals 14 residues. Trimming removed 3 bases from V and 2 bases from J, with 9 bases in between.